This T cell receptor beta chain was retrieved from a study of blood T cell repertoires in COVID-19. Study-level background: Whether acute or convalescent, the COVID-19 samples came from the United States, Italy and Spain. From T cells, B-cell-depleted T cells, or PBMCs came the material, which was cDNA or gDNA.

Original processing notes: Using reference gene primer amplification, nucleated cell counts were estimated. Data came from immunoSEQ multiplex PCR; TCRdb stores just in-frame clones and leaves some out. V and J calls plus clone size are reproduced from that table; the DNA served to infer D and trimming. The data contain roughly 200,000 clones, about three quarters of them seen just once; the ten biggest clones take up roughly 7.8%. The CDR3 extends over 16 amino acids. Per germline, CDR1 SGHTA and CDR2 FQGTGA. V lost 9 bases to trimming and J lost 4 bases; unmatched junction nucleotides: 13. The sequence was obtained from a woman in her 50s with active or convalescent COVID-19. Sequencing used peripheral blood. The chain is built from TRBV7-3 and TRBJ2-1; 9 nucleotides agree with TRBD2. In DNA form, the CDR3 reads TGTGCCAGTCGGTCCCCGGCGGGGGGGCAGTACAATGAGCAGTTCTTC. Protein sequence: CASRSPAGGQYNEQFF.